Listed below are T cell receptor beta chains from one sample, sequenced in a study of blood T cells in healthy people across ages. TCRdb re-analysed the 5' RACE reads in MiXCR, keeping a single row per CDR3 protein. The repertoire holds hundreds of thousands of distinct CDR3 sequences, 50% to 65% seen once, with around 41% in the top ten. The sample consisted of blood. The receptors originated from an elderly man in good health. The CDR3 runs from the conserved cysteine through the conserved F or W. The D gene is left open where the match is weak. Size values are once, few and many counts, or a class for expanded clones, and some rows have none.

clone_size d_call cdr3_length j_call v_call cdr3_nt cdr3_aa
- - 14 TRBJ1-2 TRBV7-9 TGTGCCAGCACCCCAGCCTCGGGTAGCTATGGCTACACCTTC CASTPASGSYGYTF
- - 15 TRBJ2-3 TRBV6-5 TGTGCCAGCAGCCGAGGACACAAAAGCACAGATACGCAGTATTTT CASSRGHKSTDTQYF
- - 17 TRBJ1-2 TRBV12-3/TRBV12-4 TGTGCCAGCAGTTTAGCGGGGCCCGGGGCACCGAACTATGGCTACACCTTC CASSLAGPGAPNYGYTF
- TRBD1 13 TRBJ2-5 TRBV28 TGTGCCAGCTCACAGGGGGCGGCGGAGACCCAGTACTTC CASSQGAAETQYF
- - 14 TRBJ2-7 TRBV27 TGTGCCAGCAGTTTAAGGGAAGCCGCGTACGAGCATTACTTC CASSLREAAYEHYF
- TRBD2 18 TRBJ2-3 TRBV6-6 TGTGCCAGCAGTTACTCCGCGGGTAGCGGGAGCTGTTTGGATACGCAGTATTTT CASSYSAGSGSCLDTQYF
few TRBD2 15 TRBJ2-1 TRBV6-1 TGTGCCAGCAGTGAAAGCGGGAGGGCCGTCAATGAGCAGTTCTTC CASSESGRAVNEQFF
- TRBD2 14 TRBJ2-7 TRBV20-1 TGCAGTTTTCCTACGCGGGAGGGCTCCTACGAGCAGTACTTC CSFPTREGSYEQYF
- - 11 TRBJ2-7 TRBV6-2/TRBV6-3 TGTGCCAGCAGTTATCCCTACGAGCAGTACTTC CASSYPYEQYF
few - 14 TRBJ2-5 TRBV5-1 TGCGCCAGCAGTAACGGCCTAGGAAGGGAGACCCAGTACTTC CASSNGLGRETQYF
- - 11 TRBJ1-2 TRBV28 TGTGCCTCCCACATGAACTATGGCTACACCTTC CASHMNYGYTF